The clone carrying this T cell receptor beta chain occurred many times. Its target is unknown. Two-round multiplex PCR amplified TCR beta CDR3 from genomic DNA. Primers were specific to each TRBV and TRBJ gene in first-round PCR. TCRdb re-analysed the multiplex PCR reads in MiXCR, keeping a single row per CDR3 protein. The table shows about 59,000 distinct CDR3 sequences, with approximately 25% occurring only once. The data were taken from a study of prognosis after radiotherapy for stage I lung cancer. Study overall: Median age was around 70 years (about 50 to 90) among around 13 men and 6 women.

General study results and limits: Unique TCR clone counts fell after stereotactic body radiation therapy, median around 10,000 versus 6,900. Lower post-radiation Shannon entropy was seen in patients who went on to develop distant metastases.

CDR1 SGHTA and CDR2 FQGTGA come from the germline V gene. Trimming pared 1 base from V and 9 bases from J, leaving 10 bases between. This CDR3 is 13 amino acids long. The origin of this receptor is a donor at least 50 years old with non-small cell lung cancer. This chain joins TRBV7-3 and TRBJ2-1; TRBD1 or TRBD2 may be the D gene (5 bases each). This specimen was PBMCs, taken before or after stereotactic body radiation therapy (not recorded which). The CDR3, as DNA: TGTGCCAGCAGCTTAAAAGTTGGGGGTGAGCAGTTCTTC. This codes for CASSLKVGGEQFF.